This TCR beta chain was captured by sequencing in a study of monozygotic twins with inflammatory bowel disease. For each CDR3 protein, TCRdb gives one entry from its re-call of the 5' RACE reads, without DNA. The table lists some 400,000 distinct CDR3 sequences. This CDR3 has 16 residues. CDR1 and CDR2 from the germline V gene are MNHEY and SMNVEV (reference sequence). Sequencing was done on a sample of blood. This chain uses TRBV27 with TRBJ2-1. The sequence was obtained from a human donor with ulcerative colitis or Crohn's disease, or a healthy co-twin of an affected twin (not recorded which). CDR3 loop: CASSLKLGSSYNEQFF.